This TCR beta chain derives from a study of OX40 agonist ivuxolimab in advanced cancers. Regarding the study in general: The costimulatory receptor OX40 (CD134) was targeted by ivuxolimab, a fully human IgG2 agonistic monoclonal antibody. The point of sequencing TCRbeta in the periphery was to test whether ivuxolimab changed TCR sequence diversity and drove clonal T-cell expansion. Partial responses were achieved by three dose-escalation patients, of whom one had hepatocellular carcinoma and two had cutaneous melanoma. A male proportion of 82.7% and a mean age of roughly 58 years, ranging from roughly 23 to 90, were recorded for the dose-escalation cohort. The paper describes the monotherapy dose-escalation part (N ≈ 52 patients) of the phase I trial of ivuxolimab. Prior anti-PD-1, anti-PD-L1 or anti-CTLA-4 therapy was permitted, and 35% to 40% of dose-escalation patients had received checkpoint inhibitors. Among the 50 to 55 dose-escalation patients, around 19 had hepatocellular carcinoma, roughly 15 melanoma, 9 renal cell carcinoma and 9 head and neck cancer. Intravenous ivuxolimab was administered to patients every 2 weeks at six dose levels: 0.01, 0.1, 0.3, 1.5, 3 and 10 mg/kg.

Notes on this clone: Its antigen has not been determined. Per-base qualities were not stored, and no clone one base away is much larger.

What the study reported, not specific to this receptor: Which antigens the clonally expanded peripheral T cells were specific for was not determined. On average, CD8+ T cells showed more expanded clones than CD4+ T cells after ivuxolimab. In the 0.1-3.0 mg/kg groups, partial responders had among the lowest normalized peripheral clonal expansion, particularly in CD8+ T cells. Low levels of normalized T-cell clonal expansion were also seen in some patients who did not respond. Clonal expansion of both CD4+ and CD8+ blood T cells was observed from baseline to week 6 at doses 0.1 to 3.0 mg/kg.

Patients with autoimmune disease history or receiving systemic immunosuppression were excluded from the trial. In every dose cohort, peripheral blood was drawn for TCR sequencing at baseline, cycle 4 day 1, and cycle 7 day 1. Samples were obtained from an open-label, multicenter, first-in-human phase I dose-escalation trial of ivuxolimab. The trial enrolled adults with locally advanced or metastatic head and neck squamous cell, hepatocellular, melanoma or renal cell carcinoma. CD4+ and CD8+ T cells were sorted separately from peripheral blood before TCR sequencing. The V and J ends are trimmed by 0 bases and 0 bases, leaving 9 bases between them. CDR1 and CDR2 (MNHNY, SVGAGI) derive from the germline V gene (reference sequence). From cysteine to phenylalanine, the CDR3 is 16 amino acids long. The only DNA kept is the CDR3, 48 bases in frame from the first base. To sequence the TCRbeta CDR3 region, genomic DNA was isolated from the sorted cells. The immunoSEQ Assay was used to sequence the TCRbeta CDR3 regions. TCRdb holds this immuneACCESS table with in-frame rearrangements only. Some clones are missing; in checked studies, unresolved V genes explain under half, and the rest has no known cause. The sample table contains about 93,000 clones; only one count was recorded for 80% to 90% of them. The top ten constitute around 0.34% of the sample.

The sample in question was CD4+ or CD8+ T cells sorted from blood, obtained in a trial of the OX40 agonist ivuxolimab. The origin of this receptor is an adult with an advanced solid tumor such as melanoma, head and neck, liver or kidney cancer. Recombination linked TRBV6-6 to TRBJ1-3; the D gene is unclear. The DNA reads TGTGCCAGCAGTTACTCGAGGGCTAGCTCTGGAAACACCATATATTTT. The resulting protein is CASSYSRASSGNTIYF.